Shown below are 17 T cell receptor beta chains from a single sample sequenced in a study of OX40 agonist ivuxolimab in advanced cancers. TCRdb keeps only in-frame clones here, not all; method: immunoSEQ multiplex PCR. This sample yields tens of thousands of clones, of which about 82% are seen a single time; 5.5% to 7% belongs to the top ten. The sequences come from CD4+ or CD8+ T cells sorted from blood, collected in a trial of the OX40 agonist ivuxolimab. These receptors came from an adult with an advanced solid tumor such as melanoma, head and neck, liver or kidney cancer.

This chain links TRBV28 with TRBJ2-1, with 12 bases lining up with TRBD1. The CDR3 has 17 amino acids. Germline CDR1 MDHEN, CDR2 SYDVKM. V was clipped by 3 bases and J by 1 base; unmatched bases: 4. CDR3 amino acids: CASSLEGQGASYNEQFF. CDR3 DNA sequence: TGTGCCAGCAGTTTGGAGGGACAGGGGGCTTCCTACAATGAGCAGTTCTTC.

This chain joins TRBV6-5 and TRBJ1-1; D unresolved. V gave up 4 bases and J gave up 0 bases, with 12 bases separating them. Germline loops: CDR1 MNHEY, CDR2 SVGAGI. There are 15 residues in the CDR3. CDR3 DNA: TGTGCCAGCAGTTTCCACGCAGGACTGAACACTGAAGCTTTCTTT. Translation: CASSFHAGLNTEAFF.

The CDR3 nucleotides read TGTGCCAGTAGTATATCAGAAGGGCGGGTGACCGGGGAGCTGTTTTTT. Residues: CASSISEGRVTGELFF. J is TRBJ2-2 and V is TRBV19, with a possible D match to TRBD2 (5 bases). The CDR3 is 16 residues long. CDR1 and CDR2 (germline): LNHDA, SQIVND (reference sequence). V lost 2 bases, J lost 5 bases, and 15 bases lay in between.

CDR3 amino acids: CASSLDGAQNSPLHF. CDR3 nucleotides: TGTGCCAGCAGCTTAGATGGCGCCCAGAATTCACCCCTCCACTTT. This chain uses TRBV11-3 with TRBJ1-6; no firm D call. The germline V and J ends were trimmed by 0 bases and 7 bases, with 10 bases remaining between them. Germline CDR1 reads SGHNT; CDR2 reads YENEEA. There are 15 residues in the CDR3.

In DNA, the CDR3 is TGTGCCAGCAGCTCACCCACCGGGGGCCCCCCGAAGACCCAGTACTTC. Its protein product is CASSSPTGGPPKTQYF. This chain uses TRBV7-9 with TRBJ2-5; D tentatively reads TRBD1 or TRBD2 (6 bases each). The CDR3 spans 16 residues. Trimming took off 4 bases at V and 6 bases at J, with 21 bases between the two ends. Germline V gene data show CDR1 as SEHNR and CDR2 as FQNEAQ (reference sequence).

The genes are TRBV27 and TRBJ1-2, with TRBD1 matching over 9 bases. The trim removed 5 bases at V and 4 bases at J, leaving 5 bases unmatched. Per germline, CDR1 MNHEY and CDR2 SMNVEV (reference sequence). This CDR3 region has 14 residues. CDR3 residues: CASSPPDRGYGYTF. CDR3 DNA: TGTGCCAGCAGTCCCCCGGACAGGGGCTATGGCTACACCTTC.

The chain recombines TRBV11-2 with TRBJ1-5; no firm D call. CDR1 SGHAT and CDR2 FQNNGV come from the germline V gene. The CDR3 runs 14 residues. Trimming removed 5 bases from V and 0 bases from J, with 8 bases in between. The CDR3 loop reads CASSPVNSNQPQHF. Here the CDR3 DNA reads TGTGCCAGCAGCCCAGTAAATAGCAATCAGCCCCAGCATTTT. The full variable domain, in which reference TRBV11-2 and TRBJ1-5 provide the parts outside the CDR3, is EAGVAQSPRYKIIEKRQSVAFWCNPISGHATLYWYQQILGQGPKLLIQFQNNGVVDDSQLPKDRFSAERLKGVDSTLKIQPAKLEDSAVYLCASSPVNSNQPQHFGDGTRLSIL.

V and J are TRBV5-4 and TRBJ2-3, with 13 bases matching TRBD2. The CDR3 has 16 amino acids. Trimming took 3 bases from V and 4 from J; bases not matched to a gene: 5. The germline V gene encodes CDR1 SGHNT and CDR2 YYREEE (reference sequence). In nucleotides, the CDR3 is TGTGCCAGCAGCTACGGACTAGCGGGAGTGTCAGATACGCAGTATTTT. This sequence encodes CASSYGLAGVSDTQYF. The variable domain in full, with the rest retrieved from reference TRBV5-4 and TRBJ2-3, is ETGVTQSPTHLIKTRGQQVTLRCSSQSGHNTVSWYQQALGQGPQFIFQYYREEENGRGNFPPRFSGLQFPNYSSELNVNALELDDSALYLCASSYGLAGVSDTQYFGPGTRLTVL.

The table lists this clone with a few counts. The rearrangement uses TRBV29-1 and TRBJ2-3; 14 bases align to TRBD2. V lost 7 bases to trimming and J lost 7 bases; unmatched junction nucleotides: 7. The CDR3 sequence is 14 residues long. Germline CDR1 reads SQVTM; CDR2 reads ANQGSEA. CDR3 region: CSGRLAGGPNTQYF. The CDR3 nucleotides read TGCAGCGGTCGACTAGCGGGGGGGCCGAATACGCAGTATTTT.

The gene calls are TRBV9 and TRBJ2-7, with 10 bases identical to TRBD2. This CDR3 has 15 amino acids. CDR1 SGDLS and CDR2 YYNGEE come from the germline V gene. The V segment lost 3 bases and the J segment 4 bases; nucleotides outside the gene matches: 7. CDR3 sequence (DNA): TGTGCCAGCAGCGCCGCCGGGACTAGCGTATACGAGCAGTACTTC. Translating it yields CASSAAGTSVYEQYF.

V usage is TRBV5-1 and J usage is TRBJ2-1; 9 bases are shared with TRBD2. The V and J ends lost 4 bases and 7 bases, in that order; junction bases with no gene match: 9. Germline V lookup: CDR1 SGHRS, CDR2 YFSETQ. The CDR3 contains 15 residues. In nucleotides, the CDR3 is TGCGCCAGCAGCCGTCCCGCGGGGGGGAGGAATGAGCAGTTCTTC. Protein sequence: CASSRPAGGRNEQFF.

The rearrangement joins TRBV7-2 to TRBJ2-5, with 9 positions matching TRBD2. Trimming at V came to 1 base and at J to 14 bases, leaving 14 bases not matched to a gene. Germline lookup yields CDR1 SGHTA and CDR2 FQGNSA. This CDR3 region has 15 residues. CDR3 nucleotide sequence: TGTGCCAGCAGCTTAGAGAAACGCGCTAGCGGGGTTTTTTACTTC. Its translation: CASSLEKRASGVFYF.

The rearrangement links TRBV7-9 to TRBJ1-2; 12 bases agree with TRBD1. Germline CDR1 SEHNR, CDR2 FQNEAQ (reference sequence). The CDR3 is 14 residues long. V shed 4 bases, J shed 6 bases, and the junction held 3 bases outside the gene matches. As DNA, the CDR3 is TGTGCCAGCAGCTCGGGACAGGGGGCGAATGGCTACACCTTC. Residues: CASSSGQGANGYTF.

The rearrangement links TRBV7-9 to TRBJ1-5; D unclear. This CDR3 has 13 amino acids. CDR1 is SEHNR and CDR2 is FQNEAQ in the germline V gene (reference sequence). Trimming removed 4 bases at V and 4 bases at J, with 8 bases between. CDR3 sequence reads: CASSSDLNQPQHF. CDR3 coding DNA: TGTGCCAGCAGCTCCGACCTAAATCAGCCCCAGCATTTT. The whole variable domain, remainder taken from reference TRBV7-9 and TRBJ1-5, is DTGVSQNPRHKITKRGQNVTFRCDPISEHNRLYWYRQTLGQGPEFLTYFQNEAQLEKSRLLSDRFSAERPKGSFSTLEIQRTEQGDSAMYLCASSSDLNQPQHFGDGTRLSIL.

The chain is built from TRBV10-2 and TRBJ1-4; D remains ambiguous. With 8 bases removed from V and 7 bases from J, the gap between germline ends came to 14 bases. The germline V gene has CDR1 WSHSY and CDR2 SAAADI. The CDR3 has 13 residues. The CDR3 coding sequence is TGCGCCAGCTGCCTAGGAGGAAGTGAAAAACTGTTTTTT. Translation: CASCLGGSEKLFF.

V gene TRBV10-3 combines with J gene TRBJ2-7, with D possibly called TRBD1 or TRBD2 (5 bases each). Per germline, CDR1 ENHRY and CDR2 SYGVKD. V was trimmed by 3 bases and J by 3 bases, leaving 27 bases between them. The CDR3 runs 19 residues. The CDR3 is CAISEVSLRAGKFFYEQYV. The DNA of the CDR3 is TGTGCCATCAGTGAAGTTAGTCTGAGGGCAGGGAAATTTTTCTACGAGCAGTACGTC.

The gene calls are TRBV6-6 and TRBJ1-2, with TRBD1 as a possible D gene (6 bases). V dropped 0 bases and J dropped 4 bases, with 9 bases sitting between them. This CDR3 comprises 14 residues. Germline CDR1 reads MNHNY; CDR2 reads SVGAGI (reference sequence). This CDR3 is CASSYSRGSYGYTF. CDR3 nucleotides: TGTGCCAGCAGTTACTCGAGGGGGAGCTATGGCTACACCTTC.